This T cell receptor beta chain is from a study of metastatic and nonmetastatic thyroid tumors. Study information: For malignant and benign thyroid patients, tumor or nodule tissue and blood were the sources whose repertoires were compared.

MiXCR re-clonotyped the PCR reads for TCRdb. The sample shows about 32,000 clones, around 19% of them seen only once. V shed 2 bases, J shed 4 bases, and the junction held 3 bases outside the gene matches. This CDR3 is built from 15 residues. Germline loops: CDR1 SGHTA, CDR2 FQGTGA. Thyroid surgery was preceded by no treatment in any patient. The chain has TRBV7-3 and TRBJ2-5; 11 positions agree with TRBD1. The origin of this receptor is a female donor with papillary thyroid cancer or a benign thyroid nodule (not recorded which). Some clones in this sample may be carry-over from other donors' samples. The sequenced material came from blood. CDR3 region: CASSLGGQGVETQYF. CDR3 in DNA: TGTGCCAGCAGCTTAGGGGGACAGGGGGTAGAGACCCAGTACTTC.